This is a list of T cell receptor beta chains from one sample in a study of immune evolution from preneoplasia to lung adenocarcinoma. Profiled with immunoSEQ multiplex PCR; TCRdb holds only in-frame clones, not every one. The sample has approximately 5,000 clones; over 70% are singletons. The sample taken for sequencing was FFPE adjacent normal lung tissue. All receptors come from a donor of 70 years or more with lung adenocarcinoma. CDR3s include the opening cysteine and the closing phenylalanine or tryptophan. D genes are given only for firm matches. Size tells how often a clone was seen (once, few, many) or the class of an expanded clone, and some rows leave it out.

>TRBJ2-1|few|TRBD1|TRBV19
TGTGCCAGTAGCTTGGGACAGGGGAATGAGCAGTTCTTC
CASSLGQGNEQFF
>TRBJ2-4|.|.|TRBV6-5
TGTGCCAGCGCCGGACCCGGGGGAGCCAAAAACATTCAGTACTTC
CASAGPGGAKNIQYF
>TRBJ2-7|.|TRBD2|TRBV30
TGTGCCTGGAGGGGGCTAGCGGAGGCCTACGAGCAGTACTTC
CAWRGLAEAYEQYF
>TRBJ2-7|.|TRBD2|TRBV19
TGTGCCAGCGGGACTAGCGGGCACTACGAGCAGTACTTC
CASGTSGHYEQYF
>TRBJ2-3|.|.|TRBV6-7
TGTGCCAGCAGGATGGTTAGCGCTACGCAGTATTTT
CASRMVSATQYF
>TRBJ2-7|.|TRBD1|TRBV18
TGTGCCAGCTCACCGGGGACAGGGGGGAGTCATACCTACGAGCAGTACTTC
CASSPGTGGSHTYEQYF
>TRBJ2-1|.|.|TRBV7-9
TGTGCCAGCAGCCAACCCGGGCCAAACTACAATGAGCAGTTCTTC
CASSQPGPNYNEQFF
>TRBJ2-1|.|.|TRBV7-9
TGTGCCAGCAGCTTAGTCGGCGGTCGCTGGGAGCAGTTCTTC
CASSLVGGRWEQFF
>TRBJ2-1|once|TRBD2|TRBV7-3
TGTGCCAGCAGCTTCACAGATTTAGGACTAGCGTCACTCGCCTACAATGAGCAGTTCTTC
CASSFTDLGLASLAYNEQFF
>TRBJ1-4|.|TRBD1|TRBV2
TGTGCCAGCAGTCATGACAGGGCAGTAAAACTGTTTTTT
CASSHDRAVKLFF
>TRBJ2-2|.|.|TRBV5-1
TGCGCCAGCAGCTTGGAAGGGGCAACCGGGGAGCTGTTTTTT
CASSLEGATGELFF
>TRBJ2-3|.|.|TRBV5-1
TGCGCCAGCAGCTTGGGACAGGCTAGCACAGATACGCAGTATTTT
CASSLGQASTDTQYF
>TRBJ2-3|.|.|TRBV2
TGTGCCAGCAGTGACGTCAGGGGTATAGATACGCAGTATTTT
CASSDVRGIDTQYF
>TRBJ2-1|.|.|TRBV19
TGTGCCAGTAGTATGGTGCGGACAAGCTCCTACAATGAGCAGTTCTTC
CASSMVRTSSYNEQFF
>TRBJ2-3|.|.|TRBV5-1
TGCGCCAGTAGTATGGGGTCTTCAGGAGATACGCAGTATTTT
CASSMGSSGDTQYF
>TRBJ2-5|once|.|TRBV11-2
TGTGCCAGCAGCGCCCTGGGGGCGTTGGAGACCCAGTACTTC
CASSALGALETQYF
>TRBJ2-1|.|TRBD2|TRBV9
TGTGCCAGCAGCCCATTTGGCGGGAGGGGTCGGTCCTACAATGAGCAGTTCTTC
CASSPFGGRGRSYNEQFF
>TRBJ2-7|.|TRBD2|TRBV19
TGTGCCAGTCCCCACCGACTAGCGGGAGACTACGAGCAGTACTTC
CASPHRLAGDYEQYF
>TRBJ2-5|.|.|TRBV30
TGTGCCTGGACCCGTGGCTCCCAAGAGACCCAGTACTTC
CAWTRGSQETQYF
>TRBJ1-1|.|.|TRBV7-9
TGTGCCAGCAGCTTAGTCTCCCAGGCGGTTGGGAACACTGAAGCTTTCTTT
CASSLVSQAVGNTEAFF